These 31 T cell receptor beta chains were sequenced from one sample in a study of blood T cell repertoires in COVID-19. Assay used: immunoSEQ multiplex PCR; TCRdb lists only in-frame clones, some missing. The profile shows 90,000 to 140,000 clones, roughly 76% of them singletons. Sequenced input: peripheral blood. These receptors originate from a woman aged 70-85 years with acute or convalescent COVID-19.

This clone occurred once. The chain combines TRBV7-2 with TRBJ1-2; D is unresolved. Germline assignment: CDR1 SGHTA and CDR2 FQGNSA. V was cut by 5 bases and J by 3 bases, with 16 bases left in between. This CDR3 is 15 amino acids long. The CDR3, as DNA: TGTGCCAGCAGCCCTCCGGGTGTTAAGGACTATGGCTACACCTTC. Residues: CASSPPGVKDYGYTF.

This clone was found a few times. V is TRBV28 and J is TRBJ2-7; no reliable D call. Per germline, CDR1 MDHEN and CDR2 SYDVKM. The V end was cut by 4 bases, the J end by 5 bases, with 12 bases between. The CDR3 has 13 amino acids. CDR3 loop: CASSSPNRDEQYF. In DNA form, the CDR3 reads TGTGCCAGCAGTTCCCCTAATCGGGACGAGCAGTACTTC.

The genes are TRBV5-1 and TRBJ2-5; TRBD2 aligns across 14 bases. Losses at the gene ends were 0 bases for V and 1 base for J; bases not matched to a gene: 2. The CDR3 is 17 amino acids. Germline V lookup: CDR1 SGHRS, CDR2 YFSETQ. CDR3 amino acids: CASSLGTSGGLQETQYF. The CDR3 coding sequence is TGCGCCAGCAGCTTGGGGACTAGCGGGGGGCTCCAAGAGACCCAGTACTTC.

This clone showed up many times. The CDR3 loop is CASSYRTSGSHEQFF. For the CDR3, the DNA is TGTGCCAGCAGCTATCGGACTAGCGGGAGCCATGAGCAGTTCTTC. The gene calls are TRBV7-9 and TRBJ2-1, with TRBD2 identical over 13 bases. The CDR3 runs to 15 residues. V gave up 4 bases and J gave up 8 bases; unmatched junction bases: 5. In germline, CDR1 is SEHNR, CDR2 FQNEAQ (reference sequence).

This sequence joins TRBV6-5 and TRBJ1-4, with 7 bases matching TRBD1. The CDR3 extends over 14 amino acids. The V segment lost 8 bases and the J segment 7 bases; nucleotides outside the gene matches: 10. Germline V CDR1 and CDR2: MNHEY, SVGAGI. CDR3 region: CASAEGGFGEKLFF. The CDR3, as DNA: TGTGCCAGCGCAGAAGGGGGCTTCGGTGAAAAACTGTTTTTT.

The chain uses TRBV7-9 and TRBJ2-5, with D tentatively TRBD1 (5 bases). The germline gives CDR1 SEHNR, CDR2 FQNEAQ (reference sequence). The ends were cut back, 1 base at V and 2 bases at J, with 14 bases in the middle. This CDR3 is built from 16 residues. Here the CDR3 DNA reads TGTGCCAGCAGCTTAGGCGTGGGCCAGGGACAAGAGACCCAGTACTTC. Translated: CASSLGVGQGQETQYF.

The V call is TRBV9, the J call TRBJ1-3; D possibly corresponds to TRBD1 (6 bases). Germline V lookup: CDR1 SGDLS, CDR2 YYNGEE. V was trimmed by 5 bases and J by 4 bases, leaving 10 bases between them. This CDR3 spans 13 amino acids. The CDR3: CASRGAQGNTIYF. The CDR3 region has the DNA TGTGCCAGCAGGGGGGCGCAAGGAAACACCATATATTTT.

This clone was seen a few times. This chain links TRBV24-1 with TRBJ2-7; 15 bases line up with TRBD2. CDR3 size: 15 residues. V lost 4 bases to trimming and J lost 5 bases; unmatched junction nucleotides: 2. Germline V CDR1 and CDR2: KGHDR, SFDVKD. The CDR3 nucleotides read TGTGCCACCAGTGAAGGGACTAGCGGGAGGAACGAGCAGTACTTC. It is translated as CATSEGTSGRNEQYF.

The chain carries TRBV14 and TRBJ2-2; the D gene is possibly TRBD1 (5 bases). The CDR3 spans 15 residues. Germline-derived CDR1 and CDR2 are SGHDN and FVKESK. V was pared by 5 bases and J by 2 bases, with 12 bases between. CDR3 residues: CASSYLRVNTGELFF. Written as DNA, the CDR3 is TGTGCCAGCAGCTACCTCAGGGTCAACACCGGGGAGCTGTTTTTT.

This sequence joins TRBV5-5 and TRBJ2-1; no reliable D call. The V gene lost 0 bases and the J gene lost 0 bases, with 7 bases spanning the gap. Germline V gene sequence: CDR1 SGHKS, CDR2 YYEKEE (reference sequence). The CDR3 is 15 residues long. DNA for the CDR3: TGTGCCAGCAGCTTGGACTGGTTCTCCTACAATGAGCAGTTCTTC. Translation: CASSLDWFSYNEQFF.

This chain connects TRBV6-2 or TRBV6-3 to TRBJ1-1, with D uncertain. The CDR3 length is 14 residues. Germline values: CDR1 MNHEY, CDR2 SVGEGT. V lost 2 bases to trimming and J lost 4 bases, with 11 bases between them. The CDR3 DNA is TGTGCCAGCAGTTACCGACCCGGGAGCACTGAAGCTTTCTTT. This gives the protein CASSYRPGSTEAFF.

This clone was detected a few times. The chain uses TRBV6-2 or TRBV6-3 and TRBJ1-5, with D uncertain. Trimming shortened V by 0 bases and J by 0 bases, and 3 bases separated the two germline ends. This CDR3 is 14 amino acids long. The germline V gene has CDR1 MNHEY and CDR2 SVGEGT. Here the CDR3 reads CASSYSSSNQPQHF. In DNA, the CDR3 is TGTGCCAGCAGTTACTCCAGTAGCAATCAGCCCCAGCATTTT.

This clone was seen more than once but under ten times. The chain employs TRBV6-1 and TRBJ1-2; TRBD1 matches at 8 bases. The V segment lost 2 bases and the J segment 4 bases; nucleotides outside the gene matches: 15. CDR1 is MNHNS and CDR2 is SASEGT in the germline V gene. The CDR3 is 18 amino acids. This CDR3 reads CASSESFGQGSFGYGYTF. As DNA, the CDR3 is TGTGCCAGCAGTGAATCGTTTGGACAGGGTAGCTTCGGCTATGGCTACACCTTC.

Of note for this clone: This sample also contains other DNA sequences that code for the same CDR3. This chain joins TRBV30 and TRBJ1-5; D might be TRBD1 (5 bases). CDR3 size: 13 residues. Between the trimmed V and J ends, which lost 0 bases and 2 bases, there was a span of 5 bases. Germline V gives CDR1 GTSNPN, CDR2 SVGIG (reference sequence). This CDR3 reads CAWSVQGNQPQHF. The CDR3 DNA is TGTGCCTGGAGTGTACAGGGCAATCAGCCCCAGCATTTT.

This chain connects TRBV2 to TRBJ2-5; D call uncertain. The CDR3 has 10 residues. Per the germline V gene, CDR1 is SNHLY and CDR2 is FYNNEI. Trimming took 8 bases from V and 5 from J, leaving 6 bases between them. The CDR3, as DNA: TGTGCCAGCGTAGCCGAGACCCAGTACTTC. It encodes CASVAETQYF.

In nucleotides, the CDR3 is TGTGCCTGGAGTGGTGGAGTTAGCAATCAGCCCCAGCATTTT. Its protein product is CAWSGGVSNQPQHF. The V gene is TRBV30, the J gene TRBJ1-5, with unresolved D. This CDR3 contains 14 residues. Trimming shortened V by 1 base and J by 0 bases, and 7 bases separated the two germline ends. In germline, CDR1 is GTSNPN, CDR2 SVGIG (reference sequence).

The rearrangement joins TRBV5-5 to TRBJ1-2, with 7 bases fitting TRBD1. The CDR3 runs 15 residues. The germline CDR1 and CDR2 sequences are SGHKS and YYEKEE (reference sequence). V lost 2 bases, J lost 4 bases, and 8 bases stayed unmatched. The chain's CDR3 is CASSFSGGISYGYTF. The CDR3 bases are TGTGCCAGCAGCTTTTCAGGGGGAATTAGCTATGGCTACACCTTC.

The chain employs TRBV7-9 and TRBJ2-4; 10 bases line up with TRBD2. The CDR3 consists of 16 residues. Losses at the gene ends were 5 bases for V and 6 bases for J; bases not matched to a gene: 10. Germline lookup yields CDR1 SEHNR and CDR2 FQNEAQ (reference sequence). The CDR3 protein is CASSQIAGGRTNIQYF. Written as DNA, the CDR3 is TGTGCCAGCAGCCAGATAGCGGGGGGTAGAACAAACATTCAGTACTTC.

The chain has TRBV27 and TRBJ2-7, with TRBD1 matching over 7 bases. V lost 3 bases, J lost 4 bases, and 6 bases stayed unmatched. The CDR3 consists of 14 residues. The germline CDR1 and CDR2 sequences are MNHEY and SMNVEV (reference sequence). This chain's CDR3 is CASSFMGQFYEQYF. As DNA, the CDR3 is TGTGCCAGCAGTTTCATGGGACAGTTTTACGAGCAGTACTTC.

The genes are TRBV2 and TRBJ1-5; no definite D call. CDR3 size: 14 residues. Looked up from germline, CDR1 is SNHLY and CDR2 is FYNNEI. The ends were cut back, 3 bases at V and 2 bases at J, with 8 bases in the middle. In DNA form, the CDR3 reads TGTGCCAGCAGTGACCTATTGGGCAATCAGCCCCAGCATTTT. Its protein product is CASSDLLGNQPQHF.

The chain joins TRBV29-1 to TRBJ2-2, with a weak D call TRBD2 (6 bases). Trimming took 7 bases from V and 6 from J, leaving 12 bases between them. Germline V gene data show CDR1 as SQVTM and CDR2 as ANQGSEA. This CDR3 spans 12 amino acids. The CDR3 coding sequence is TGCAGCGCCGGAGGGTGGTCCGGGGAGCTGTTTTTT. As protein: CSAGGWSGELFF.

This chain links TRBV7-2 with TRBJ1-6; maybe TRBD1 (6 bases). Germline values: CDR1 SGHTA, CDR2 FQGNSA. There are 15 residues in the CDR3. Trimming took off 2 bases at V and 7 bases at J, with 12 bases between the two ends. The CDR3 nucleotides read TGTGCCAGCAGCTTAAGGCAGGGGAGCAATTCACCCCTCCACTTT. It is translated as CASSLRQGSNSPLHF.

J is TRBJ2-2 and V is TRBV29-1, with D maybe TRBD1 (5 bases). V was shortened by 2 bases and J by 5 bases, with 12 bases between the two germline ends. The CDR3 consists of 14 residues. CDR1 is SQVTM, CDR2 ANQGSEA, per germline. The CDR3 nucleotides are TGCAGCGTTGAATTGGGAAGGGGAACCGGGGAGCTGTTTTTT. The encoded protein is CSVELGRGTGELFF.

V and J are TRBV19 and TRBJ2-5; 9 bases map to TRBD2. The V segment lost 5 bases and the J segment 0 bases; nucleotides outside the gene matches: 4. The germline gives CDR1 LNHDA, CDR2 SQIVND (reference sequence). The CDR3 has 15 residues. The CDR3 bases are TGTGCCAGTAGTTTTAGCGGGGGATACCAAGAGACCCAGTACTTC. Translated: CASSFSGGYQETQYF.

This chain uses TRBV5-1 with TRBJ1-1, with unresolved D. CDR1 and CDR2 from the germline V gene are SGHRS and YFSETQ. The CDR3 covers 13 residues. V was cut by 1 base and J by 1 base, with 5 bases left in between. CDR3 nucleotides: TGCGCCAGCAGCTTGACAGAGAACACTGAAGCTTTCTTT. Translation gives CASSLTENTEAFF.

Only a few counts were recorded for this clone. The rearrangement joins TRBV28 to TRBJ1-2; D might be TRBD1 (5 bases). Germline V gene sequence: CDR1 MDHEN, CDR2 SYDVKM. There are 14 residues in the CDR3. The germline V and J ends were trimmed by 2 bases and 4 bases, with 11 bases remaining between them. CDR3 residues: CASSLPTAPYGYTF. Written as DNA, the CDR3 is TGTGCCAGCAGTTTACCGACAGCTCCCTATGGCTACACCTTC.

The chain links TRBV12-3 or TRBV12-4 to TRBJ2-7; 9 bases are a match to TRBD1. The trim removed 6 bases at V and 7 bases at J, leaving 7 bases unmatched. CDR3 length: 13 amino acids. CDR3 in DNA: TGTGCCAGCAGCCAACAGGGGGCGCGGGAGCAGTACTTC. This sequence encodes CASSQQGAREQYF.

The V and J genes are TRBV5-1 and TRBJ1-6, with TRBD1 matching over 10 bases. V lost 4 bases to trimming and J lost 13 bases; unmatched junction nucleotides: 8. CDR1 SGHRS and CDR2 YFSETQ come from the germline V gene. The CDR3 covers 14 residues. The CDR3 here is CASSLGTGEKPLHF. CDR3 DNA: TGCGCCAGCAGCCTGGGGACAGGGGAAAAGCCCCTCCACTTT.

This clone was seen a few times. This rearrangement joins TRBV6-2 or TRBV6-3 to TRBJ1-5, with 10 nucleotides matching TRBD1. Germline V gene data show CDR1 as MNHEY and CDR2 as SVGEGT. The CDR3 loop spans 17 amino acids. With V trimmed by 2 bases and J by 4 bases, 8 bases remained unmatched. The CDR3 coding sequence is TGTGCCAGCAGTTACGAATTTGACAGGGGGCGTAATCAGCCCCAGCATTTT. As protein: CASSYEFDRGRNQPQHF.

This rearrangement joins TRBV6-5 to TRBJ1-2; 8 bases fit TRBD1. Germline V CDR1 and CDR2: MNHEY, SVGAGI. Losses at the gene ends were 4 bases for V and 7 bases for J; bases not matched to a gene: 5. The CDR3 sequence is 13 residues long. In DNA form, the CDR3 reads TGTGCCAGCAGTTTGGGGACAGGAGGTGGCTACACCTTC. This translates into CASSLGTGGGYTF.

V usage is TRBV5-4 and J usage is TRBJ2-2; D unresolved. The germline CDR1 and CDR2 sequences are SGHNT and YYREEE (reference sequence). The V gene lost 3 bases and the J gene lost 6 bases, with 15 bases spanning the gap. There are 15 residues in the CDR3. The CDR3 DNA sequence: TGTGCCAGCAGCTCCGAGTTAACCCGGTCCGGGGAGCTGTTTTTT. Protein sequence: CASSSELTRSGELFF.